The 28 T cell receptor beta chains listed next were all sequenced from one sample in a study of shared clonotypes between healthy human individuals. Some clones are missing from TCRdb's copy, which holds only in-frame ones; the method was immunoSEQ multiplex PCR. The data contain under 300,000 clones, approximately 65% of them singletons. Source material: memory CD4+ T cells sorted from blood. The subset was: CD45RA-negative fraction. All receptors derive from a man aged 25 to 45 in good health.

The chain has TRBV28 and TRBJ2-2; D remains ambiguous. Between the trimmed V and J ends, which lost 4 bases and 6 bases, there was a span of 12 bases. This CDR3 has 14 residues. The germline V gene encodes CDR1 MDHEN and CDR2 SYDVKM. This chain's CDR3 is CASSSPSTAGELFF. CDR3 bases: TGTGCCAGCAGTTCCCCCTCCACGGCCGGGGAGCTGTTTTTT. Full variable domain (remainder filled in from reference TRBV28 and TRBJ2-2): DVKVTQSSRYLVKRTGEKVFLECVQDMDHENMFWYRQDPGLGLRLIYFSYDVKMKEKGDIPEGYSVSREKKERFSLILESASTNQTSMYLCASSSPSTAGELFFGEGSRLTVL.

The chain carries TRBV5-1 and TRBJ1-1; 8 bases line up with TRBD1. V lost 0 bases to trimming and J lost 0 bases; unmatched junction nucleotides: 4. Germline CDR1 reads SGHRS; CDR2 reads YFSETQ. The CDR3 is 16 residues long. CDR3 DNA sequence: TGCGCCAGCAGCTTGGGGACAGGGATTATGAACACTGAAGCTTTCTTT. Its protein product is CASSLGTGIMNTEAFF.

This clone was seen more than once but under ten times. The rearrangement links TRBV4-3 to TRBJ2-3; the D call may be TRBD1 or TRBD2 (6 bases each). Germline CDR1 reads LGHNA; CDR2 reads YSLEER. Trimming cost V 0 bases and J 0 bases, with 13 bases left between them. The CDR3 spans 17 residues. Written as DNA, the CDR3 is TGCGCCAGCAGCCAAGATCGGAGGGACACTAGCACAGATACGCAGTATTTT. This encodes CASSQDRRDTSTDTQYF.

The V and J genes are TRBV19 and TRBJ1-1; possible D gene TRBD1, 5 bases. The CDR3 runs 15 residues. From germline, CDR1 is LNHDA and CDR2 SQIVND (reference sequence). V was cut by 4 bases and J by 2 bases, with 14 bases left in between. The CDR3 here is CASSTRGGTNTEAFF. The CDR3 region has the DNA TGTGCCAGTAGTACAAGGGGCGGCACTAACACTGAAGCTTTCTTT.

V and J are TRBV5-1 and TRBJ2-1, with D tentatively TRBD1 (5 bases). The germline V and J ends were trimmed by 1 base and 7 bases, with 12 bases remaining between them. Germline-derived CDR1 and CDR2 are SGHRS and YFSETQ. The CDR3 sequence is 14 residues long. The DNA of the CDR3 is TGCGCCAGCAGCTTGTTGACAGATCAAAATGAGCAGTTCTTC. This codes for CASSLLTDQNEQFF.

The chain couples TRBV2 to TRBJ2-1, with a tentative D call TRBD2 (6 bases). Between the trimmed V and J ends, which lost 0 bases and 3 bases, there was a span of 12 bases. Germline V lookup: CDR1 SNHLY, CDR2 FYNNEI. The CDR3 consists of 16 residues. CDR3 nucleotide sequence: TGTGCCAGCAGTGAAGCTCGGGACTCCTACTACAATGAGCAGTTCTTC. This codes for CASSEARDSYYNEQFF. Together with reference TRBV2 and TRBJ2-1, the CDR3 gives the full variable domain: EPEVTQTPSHQVTQMGQEVILRCVPISNHLYFYWYRQILGQKVEFLVSFYNNEISEKSEIFDDQFSVERPDGSNFTLKIRSTKLEDSAMYFCASSEARDSYYNEQFFGPGTRLTVL.

This clone was found a few times. The J gene is TRBJ2-1, the V gene TRBV21-1; TRBD2, the table's D call, lacks a check against the DNA. TRBV21-1 counts as a pseudogene. There are 21 residues in the CDR3. CDR3 nucleotide sequence: TGTGCCAGCAGCAAAATATTCGGAAGCGGGAGGGCTCCCAGCTCCTACAATGAGCAGTTCTTC. This sequence encodes CASSKIFGSGRAPSSYNEQFF.

This clone occurred many times. The chain joins TRBV20-1 to TRBJ2-7; D is unresolved. V was clipped by 2 bases and J by 2 bases, with 1 base between them. Germline V gene sequence: CDR1 DFQATT, CDR2 SNEGSKA (reference sequence). The CDR3 is 10 amino acids. The CDR3 DNA sequence: TGCAGTGCTAGACCCTACGAGCAGTACTTC. Amino acids: CSARPYEQYF.

This clone was found a few times. The rearrangement links TRBV14 to TRBJ2-7, with 16 bases identical to TRBD2. The CDR3 loop spans 18 amino acids. CDR1 is SGHDN and CDR2 is FVKESK in the germline V gene. Losses at the gene ends were 4 bases for V and 4 bases for J; bases not matched to a gene: 10. The CDR3 here is CASSRGLAGGRRVYEQYF. DNA for the CDR3: TGTGCCAGCAGCCGGGGACTAGCGGGAGGGCGACGAGTATACGAGCAGTACTTC.

The genes are TRBV12-5 and TRBJ2-1; unclear D gene. The V end lost 2 bases, the J end lost 8 bases, and 10 bases lay between the germline ends. The CDR3 has 13 amino acids. Germline CDR1 reads LGHNT; CDR2 reads FRNRAP. CDR3 in amino acids: CASGLLGFDEQFF. For the CDR3, the DNA is TGTGCTAGTGGTTTGTTGGGTTTCGATGAGCAGTTCTTC.

The chain carries TRBV29-1 and TRBJ2-3; D gene unclear. The CDR3 loop spans 11 amino acids. Germline V lookup: CDR1 SQVTM, CDR2 ANQGSEA. Here the CDR3 DNA reads TGCGGTAGTACTAGCACAGATACGCAGTATTTT. This codes for CGSTSTDTQYF.

This clone was recorded a few times. This chain joins TRBV7-8 and TRBJ1-5, with D hard to call. CDR1 is SGHVS and CDR2 is FQNEAQ in the germline V gene. The CDR3 length is 16 residues. V shed 2 bases and J shed 2 bases, with 13 bases lying between them. The CDR3 coding sequence is TGTGCCAGCAGCTTATATGCGGTGGATGGCAATCAGCCCCAGCATTTT. This sequence encodes CASSLYAVDGNQPQHF.

This clone occurred many times. The chain uses TRBV27 and TRBJ2-1; 10 bases match TRBD2. V shed 4 bases and J 3 bases; nucleotides not matched to a gene: 21. This CDR3 comprises 21 residues. Germline V CDR1 and CDR2: MNHEY, SMNVEV (reference sequence). CDR3 coding DNA: TGTGCCAGCAGTTACTCCTCGGGAAACCTAGCGGGAGCGACCTTCTACAATGAGCAGTTCTTC. Translation: CASSYSSGNLAGATFYNEQFF.

This clone turned up a few times. This chain links TRBV6-1 with TRBJ2-3; D is perhaps TRBD1 (6 bases). Germline V lookup: CDR1 MNHNS, CDR2 SASEGT. The V and J ends lost 6 bases and 1 base respectively, with 14 bases between them. This CDR3 contains 15 residues. The CDR3 DNA reads as TGTGCCAGCAGGTCCCAGGGGCCAGGCACAGATACGCAGTATTTT. Translated, it gives CASRSQGPGTDTQYF.

This clone was observed once. The J gene is TRBJ2-5, the V gene TRBV4-3; D call uncertain. Germline CDR1 is LGHNA and CDR2 is YSLEER. This CDR3 contains 14 residues. Deletions cut 0 bases from V and 5 bases from J, with 10 bases between. CDR3 amino acids: CASSQDFGDETQYF. DNA for the CDR3: TGCGCCAGCAGCCAAGATTTCGGAGACGAGACCCAGTACTTC.

The chain combines TRBV5-1 with TRBJ2-7, with TRBD1 as a possible D gene (5 bases). V gave up 2 bases and J gave up 1 base, with 10 bases separating them. The CDR3 is 14 amino acids. CDR1 is SGHRS and CDR2 is YFSETQ in the germline V gene. CDR3 residues: CASSLQVGSYEQYF. CDR3 nucleotides: TGCGCCAGCAGCTTACAGGTTGGATCCTACGAGCAGTACTTC.

The V gene is TRBV2, the J gene TRBJ2-1; D uncertain. The CDR3 has 13 residues. V dropped 1 base and J dropped 4 bases, with 5 bases sitting between them. Per the germline V gene, CDR1 is SNHLY and CDR2 is FYNNEI. The CDR3 spells CASSEGIYNEQFF. The DNA for the CDR3 is TGTGCCAGCAGTGAAGGGATATACAATGAGCAGTTCTTC.

V and J are TRBV2 and TRBJ2-5; D gene unclear. CDR1 is SNHLY, CDR2 FYNNEI, per germline. CDR3 length: 13 amino acids. V lost 3 bases and J lost 4, with 9 bases in between. The CDR3 loop reads CASSEFRAETQYF. CDR3 nucleotides: TGTGCCAGCAGTGAGTTTAGAGCAGAGACCCAGTACTTC.

The rearrangement joins TRBV7-3 to TRBJ1-2; maybe TRBD1 (5 bases). V was trimmed by 6 bases and J by 4 bases, leaving 15 bases between them. The CDR3 spans 14 residues. Per germline, CDR1 SGHTA and CDR2 FQGTGA. The DNA of the CDR3 is TGTGCCAGCAGTCCTGATACAGGACTCTATGGCTACACCTTC. This gives the protein CASSPDTGLYGYTF.

V usage is TRBV11-2 and J usage is TRBJ2-3; D perhaps matches TRBD2 (6 bases). V was pared by 5 bases and J by 0 bases, with 15 bases between. The CDR3 has 16 residues. Looked up from germline, CDR1 is SGHAT and CDR2 is FQNNGV. This CDR3 reads CASSPPVGLSTDTQYF. The CDR3 bases are TGTGCCAGCAGCCCCCCCGTGGGACTGAGCACAGATACGCAGTATTTT.

The gene calls are TRBV5-5 and TRBJ2-2, with D possibly being TRBD2 (6 bases). V gave up 4 bases and J gave up 3 bases, with 13 bases separating them. This CDR3 has 15 amino acids. CDR1 is SGHKS and CDR2 is YYEKEE in the germline V gene (reference sequence). The DNA of the CDR3 is TGTGCCAGCAGCCTACCGCCGGGGGACACCGGGGAGCTGTTTTTT. Amino acid sequence: CASSLPPGDTGELFF.

This clone was observed a handful of times. CDR3 bases: TGTGCCAGCAGCATTATCTCCGGGGGGACAGGGGCGTTTTTT. This codes for CASSIISGGTGAFF. The chain recombines TRBV28 with TRBJ1-4; TRBD1 aligns across 10 bases. The junction had 14 bases not matched to a gene; V was cut back by 6 bases and J by 16 bases. Germline CDR1 is MDHEN and CDR2 is SYDVKM. The CDR3 covers 14 residues.

The chain carries TRBV28 and TRBJ1-4; D not resolved. In germline, CDR1 is MDHEN, CDR2 SYDVKM. This CDR3 is built from 16 residues. The germline V and J ends were trimmed by 4 bases and 8 bases, with 20 bases remaining between them. The CDR3 is CASSSGEGGRREKLFF. CDR3 nucleotides: TGTGCCAGCAGTTCCGGGGAAGGAGGGAGGCGCGAAAAACTGTTTTTT. Using reference TRBV28 and TRBJ1-4 for the parts outside the CDR3, the full variable domain is DVKVTQSSRYLVKRTGEKVFLECVQDMDHENMFWYRQDPGLGLRLIYFSYDVKMKEKGDIPEGYSVSREKKERFSLILESASTNQTSMYLCASSSGEGGRREKLFFGSGTQLSVL.

The chain links TRBV27 to TRBJ2-6, with 7 bases matching TRBD1. The germline V gene has CDR1 MNHEY and CDR2 SMNVEV (reference sequence). This CDR3 region has 18 residues. V lost 5 bases and J lost 2; bases outside the gene matches: 12. For the CDR3, the DNA is TGTGCCAGCAGTCCGCAACGACAGGGTTTGACTGGGGCCAACGTCCTGACTTTC. Protein product: CASSPQRQGLTGANVLTF.

This chain uses TRBV7-3 with TRBJ1-1; D perhaps matches TRBD1 (6 bases). The germline V gene encodes CDR1 SGHTA and CDR2 FQGTGA. The CDR3 is made up of 16 amino acids. V lost 2 bases and J 6 bases, leaving 19 bases between the germline ends. CDR3 amino acids: CASSLGVAGAGAEAFF. DNA of the CDR3: TGTGCCAGCAGCTTAGGCGTTGCAGGGGCGGGCGCTGAAGCTTTCTTT.

There are a few counts of this clone. The chain recombines TRBV10-3 with TRBJ2-3; perhaps TRBD1 as D (7 bases). In germline, CDR1 is ENHRY, CDR2 SYGVKD. V was shortened by 8 bases and J by 2 bases, with 14 bases between the two germline ends. This CDR3 region has 14 residues. In DNA form, the CDR3 reads TGTGCCATCGGAGGGGGCCTTGACACAGATACGCAGTATTTT. Its translation is CAIGGGLDTDTQYF.

Only a few counts were recorded for this clone. V gene TRBV6-5 combines with J gene TRBJ1-1; 7 bases line up with TRBD1. There are 12 residues in the CDR3. V was pared by 8 bases and J by 5 bases, with 5 bases of the junction left unmatched. Germline V gene data show CDR1 as MNHEY and CDR2 as SVGAGI. The CDR3 protein is CASRQGSTEAFF. The CDR3 nucleotides read TGTGCCAGCCGACAGGGAAGTACTGAAGCTTTCTTT.

This chain links TRBV5-1 with TRBJ2-5; TRBD1 is a possible D gene (6 bases). Trimming stripped 2 bases from V and 3 bases from J, with 11 bases between. This CDR3 region has 14 residues. Germline CDR1 is SGHRS and CDR2 is YFSETQ. CDR3 in DNA: TGCGCCAGCAGCTTTTCAGGGGACAAAGAGACCCAGTACTTC. It translates to CASSFSGDKETQYF.